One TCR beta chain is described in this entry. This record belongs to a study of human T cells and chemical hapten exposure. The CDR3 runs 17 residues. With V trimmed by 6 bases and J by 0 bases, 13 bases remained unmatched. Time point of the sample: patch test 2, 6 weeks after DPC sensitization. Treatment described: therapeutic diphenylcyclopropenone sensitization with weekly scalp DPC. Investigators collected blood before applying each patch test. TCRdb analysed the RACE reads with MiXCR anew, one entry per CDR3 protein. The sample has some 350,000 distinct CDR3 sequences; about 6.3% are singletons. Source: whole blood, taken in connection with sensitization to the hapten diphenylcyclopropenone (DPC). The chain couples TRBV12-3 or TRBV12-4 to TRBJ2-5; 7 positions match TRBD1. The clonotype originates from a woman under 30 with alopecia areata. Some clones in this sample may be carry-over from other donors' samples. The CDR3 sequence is CASSRAPKTGYQETQYF. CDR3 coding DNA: TGTGCCAGCAGCCGAGCACCCAAGACAGGGTACCAAGAGACCCAGTACTTC.